A single sample gave rise to the 21 T cell receptor beta chains below, sequenced in a study of identical twins. A single record per CDR3 protein comes from TCRdb applying MiXCR to the 5' RACE reads. The sample lists a few hundred thousand distinct CDR3 sequences, roughly a quarter occurring once. Separately, the same data were catalogued under a study of T cells expressing NK-cell markers.

Sequenced sample: CD4+ T cells sorted from blood. The receptors stem from a woman between 18 and 29 years old in good health.

The chain has TRBV7-9 and TRBJ2-5; D is ambiguous. V was pared by 8 bases and J by 4 bases, with 5 bases between. CDR1 is SEHNR, CDR2 FQNEAQ, per germline (reference sequence). This CDR3 contains 10 residues. Here the CDR3 DNA reads TGTGCCAGCGCAATAGAGACCCAGTACTTC. Translating it yields CASAIETQYF.

This clonotype was seen more than once but under ten times. This chain uses TRBV29-1 with TRBJ1-4; TRBD1 agrees at 7 bases. This CDR3 contains 14 residues. The ends lost 6 bases at V and 6 bases at J; junction bases unmatched: 10. Germline values: CDR1 SQVTM, CDR2 ANQGSEA. In DNA, the CDR3 is TGCAGCGTCGGGGACAGTGAGGAGGATGAAAAACTGTTTTTT. Translating it yields CSVGDSEEDEKLFF.

Here the CDR3 reads CASTVGQRYGYTF. CDR3 nucleotides: TGTGCCAGCACAGTCGGTCAGCGTTATGGCTACACCTTC. V usage is TRBV6-1 and J usage is TRBJ1-2; D ambiguous. The germline V and J ends were trimmed by 7 bases and 5 bases, with 14 bases remaining between them. The CDR3 length is 13 residues. The V gene's germline CDR1 is MNHNS and CDR2 SASEGT.

This rearrangement joins TRBV14 to TRBJ1-1; 7 nucleotides match TRBD1. The CDR3 loop spans 16 amino acids. V lost 4 bases, J lost 1 base, and 9 bases stayed unmatched. Germline assignment: CDR1 SGHDN and CDR2 FVKESK. The chain's CDR3 is CASSPVRGQGNTEAFF. The CDR3 bases are TGTGCCAGCAGCCCAGTAAGGGGGCAGGGGAACACTGAAGCTTTCTTT.

This clonotype was recorded a few times. CDR3 residues: CASSESARPGRFF. The CDR3 bases are TGTGCCAGCAGTGAATCCGCGCGTCCAGGGCGGTTCTTC. The chain joins TRBV25-1 to TRBJ2-1; TRBD1 is a possible D gene (5 bases). The V end was cut by 1 base, the J end by 15 bases, with 16 bases between. This CDR3 region has 13 residues. Germline V CDR1 and CDR2: MGHDK, SYGVNS.

The chain has TRBV29-1 and TRBJ1-2, with D uncertain. The CDR3 has 12 residues. Trimming cost V 1 base and J 7 bases, with 10 bases left between them. The germline V gene encodes CDR1 SQVTM and CDR2 ANQGSEA. The CDR3 bases are TGCAGCGTTGAAGCCTCTTTATCTGGCTACACCTTC. Its protein product is CSVEASLSGYTF.

There are a few counts of this clonotype. The chain combines TRBV10-3 with TRBJ2-2; no definite D call. This CDR3 has 12 amino acids. Trimming pared 4 bases from V and 4 bases from J, leaving 4 bases between. Germline V gives CDR1 ENHRY, CDR2 SYGVKD. CDR3 bases: TGTGCCATCAGTGGCGGCACCGGGGAGCTGTTTTTT. It specifies CAISGGTGELFF.

The chain combines TRBV24-1 with TRBJ2-1; TRBD1 is a possible D gene (6 bases). V lost 9 bases, J lost 6 bases, and 11 bases lay in between. Per the germline V gene, CDR1 is KGHDR and CDR2 is SFDVKD. The CDR3 has 12 residues. CDR3 protein: CATATGGNEQFF. The CDR3 coding sequence is TGTGCCACCGCGACAGGAGGCAATGAGCAGTTCTTC.

This clonotype was found many times. V gene TRBV7-2 combines with J gene TRBJ2-1, with TRBD2 as a possible D gene (5 bases). V lost 7 bases and J 2 bases, leaving 15 bases between the germline ends. Germline V gives CDR1 SGHTA, CDR2 FQGNSA. CDR3 size: 15 residues. The CDR3 region has the DNA TGTGCCAGCACCCGCCCCGGAGGAGCCTACAATGAGCAGTTCTTC. Encoded protein: CASTRPGGAYNEQFF.

The J gene is TRBJ2-1, the V gene TRBV7-9, with a tentative D call TRBD2 (5 bases). There are 15 residues in the CDR3. Germline V gene sequence: CDR1 SEHNR, CDR2 FQNEAQ (reference sequence). Trimming stripped 8 bases from V and 0 bases from J, with 14 bases between. CDR3 residues: CASGGASSSYNEQFF. The DNA of the CDR3 is TGTGCCAGCGGAGGAGCGAGCAGCTCCTACAATGAGCAGTTCTTC.

This clonotype has more than one count but fewer than ten. The rearrangement joins TRBV7-9 to TRBJ1-6; 10 positions match TRBD1. V was pared by 4 bases and J by 8 bases, with 5 bases of the junction left unmatched. CDR1 SEHNR and CDR2 FQNEAQ come from the germline V gene (reference sequence). This CDR3 region has 15 residues. CDR3 region: CASSYPGQGHSPLHF. CDR3 nucleotide sequence: TGTGCCAGCAGCTATCCGGGACAGGGGCATTCACCCCTCCACTTT.

This clonotype has just a few counts. Relative to the germline gene, one junction end is altered; a read error may explain this. The chain employs TRBV29-1 and TRBJ2-1; D is uncertain. From germline, CDR1 is SQVTM and CDR2 ANQGSEA. The CDR3 is 12 residues long. This chain's CDR3 is CSVEGIFNEQFF. The CDR3 DNA reads TGCAGCGTAGAAGGTATTTTCAATGAGCAGTTCTTC.

This clonotype has only a few counts. This sequence joins TRBV24-1 and TRBJ2-3; D ambiguous. The CDR3 runs 13 residues. CDR1 KGHDR and CDR2 SFDVKD come from the germline V gene. Trimming removed 0 bases at V and 4 bases at J, with 4 bases between. The CDR3 DNA reads as TGTGCCACCAGTGATTTGTTGGCAGATACGCAGTATTTT. Its translation is CATSDLLADTQYF.

The chain carries TRBV29-1 and TRBJ2-3; 8 bases line up with TRBD1. Germline CDR1 is SQVTM and CDR2 is ANQGSEA. CDR3 length equals 13 residues. Trimming at V came to 7 bases and at J to 4 bases, leaving 7 bases not matched to a gene. Written as DNA, the CDR3 is TGCAGCGGACTCCAGGGGGCCGCAGATACGCAGTATTTT. This sequence encodes CSGLQGAADTQYF.

This clonotype was counted at least ten times. The chain recombines TRBV12-3 or TRBV12-4 with TRBJ2-6; D may be TRBD1 (6 bases). Between the trimmed V and J ends, which lost 6 bases and 2 bases, there was a span of 11 bases. The CDR3 length is 15 residues. CDR3 amino acids: CASRSGAAGANVLTF. The CDR3 DNA sequence: TGTGCCAGCAGGTCAGGGGCGGCTGGGGCCAACGTCCTGACTTTC.

The rearrangement uses TRBV9 and TRBJ2-3; possible D gene TRBD2, 6 bases. Germline-derived CDR1 and CDR2 are SGDLS and YYNGEE. V lost 2 bases and J lost 1, with 8 bases in between. CDR3 size: 14 residues. CDR3 residues: CASSVASGTDTQYF. The CDR3 DNA sequence: TGTGCCAGCAGCGTCGCTAGCGGCACAGATACGCAGTATTTT.

This clonotype was recorded many times. This chain joins TRBV5-1 and TRBJ1-6; D is unresolved. CDR1 SGHRS and CDR2 YFSETQ come from the germline V gene. Trimming removed 4 bases at V and 7 bases at J, with 15 bases between. CDR3 size: 15 residues. The CDR3, as DNA: TGCGCCAGCAGCGAGCTCGGAGCCAAGAATTCACCCCTCCACTTT. It encodes CASSELGAKNSPLHF.

This clonotype has a handful of counts. The chain recombines TRBV6-1 with TRBJ2-7; 10 positions agree with TRBD1. This CDR3 is 14 amino acids long. CDR1 and CDR2 from the germline V gene are MNHNS and SASEGT. V shed 6 bases, J shed 3 bases, and the junction held 5 bases outside the gene matches. The CDR3 sequence is CASRPGTGDYEQYF. The CDR3, as DNA: TGTGCCAGCAGGCCGGGGACAGGGGACTACGAGCAGTACTTC.

The gene calls are TRBV6-1 and TRBJ2-1; no firm D call. CDR1 and CDR2 (germline): MNHNS, SASEGT. CDR3 size: 15 residues. With 5 bases removed from V and 0 bases from J, the gap between germline ends came to 11 bases. CDR3 nucleotides: TGTGCCAGCAGTCCTTGGGCCAGCTCCTACAATGAGCAGTTCTTC. Protein product: CASSPWASSYNEQFF.

V is TRBV12-3 or TRBV12-4 and J is TRBJ1-1, with D uncertain. The CDR3 is 14 residues long. V was trimmed by 2 bases and J by 0 bases, leaving 7 bases between them. Here the CDR3 reads CASSLSNLNTEAFF. As DNA, the CDR3 is TGTGCCAGCAGTTTATCCAACCTGAACACTGAAGCTTTCTTT.

This clonotype has just a few counts. This sequence joins TRBV9 and TRBJ1-2; D gene unclear. Germline V CDR1 and CDR2: SGDLS, YYNGEE. V was shortened by 0 bases and J by 2 bases, with 5 bases between the two germline ends. This CDR3 has 13 residues. DNA for the CDR3: TGTGCCAGCAGCGTAGTGGGGAACTATGGCTACACCTTC. The encoded protein is CASSVVGNYGYTF.